This T cell receptor (beta chain) was captured by sequencing in a study of vaccination and CD4 T cells after COVID-19. Study as a whole: The study drew post-COVID samples a median about 100 days after diagnosis (range 35 to 161).

As to this clonotype: What it binds is not known.

CDR1 DFQATT and CDR2 SNEGSKA come from the germline V gene (reference sequence). The CDR3 has 14 amino acids. The V end lost 1 base, the J end lost 3 bases, and 10 bases lay between the germline ends. The Oncomine TCR Beta short-read assay was applied to DNA of cultured CD4+ T cells. Cultured CD4+ T cells were the source of extracted genomic DNA. MiXCR, run by TCRdb on the PCR reads, gives a single entry per CDR3 protein. The data hold 5,500 to 8,500 distinct CDR3 sequences, with 50% observed a single time. Treatment meaning: roughly ten-day PBMC culture with coronavirus spike peptide pools or control peptides (ViraFEST assay). The unexposed donor provided CD4+ T cells, which were taken before the COVID-19 pandemic (2011-2018). ViraFEST grew antigen-specific T cells using peptide pools, then sequenced TCRs. Subject to cell availability, CD4+ T cells from unexposed donors were probed with SARS-CoV-2 S/N and four cold-coronavirus spikes.

The rearrangement uses TRBV20-1 and TRBJ1-5; tentative D call: TRBD1 (5 bases). This TCR came from a human donor in good health. Sequenced sample: CD4+ T cells from blood, cultured in vitro. Here the CDR3 reads CSARVRQSNQPQHF. The CDR3 DNA reads as TGCAGTGCTAGAGTCCGACAGTCCAATCAGCCCCAGCATTTT.